This passage covers 8 T cell receptor beta chains from one sample sequenced in a study of cytomegalovirus exposure and HLA in healthy donors. The study ran its PCR with 60 Vbeta and 13 Jbeta primers. This table comes from immunoSEQ multiplex PCR, and its TCRdb copy is limited to in-frame clones, with some not included. The data contain about 150,000 clones, 60% to 75% of them singletons. Input material: PBMCs. The receptors come from a human donor in good health.

This chain connects TRBV5-3 to TRBJ2-7; 10 bases fit TRBD1. TRBV5-3 is flagged as an ORF with uncertain function. V dropped 0 bases and J dropped 4; count of bases not matched to a gene: 13. The CDR3 has 18 residues. This chain's CDR3 is CARSLVPPGTGDIYEQYF. The CDR3 bases are TGTGCCAGAAGCTTGGTCCCCCCCGGGACAGGGGATATTTACGAGCAGTACTTC.

V gene TRBV18 combines with J gene TRBJ2-1, with 11 bases identical to TRBD2. Germline CDR1 is KGHSH and CDR2 is LQKENI. The CDR3 runs 15 residues. The V segment lost 1 base and the J segment 6 bases; nucleotides outside the gene matches: 2. The CDR3 DNA reads as TGTGCCAGCTCACCACGTAGCGGGGGGGGCAATGAGCAGTTCTTC. Translating it yields CASSPRSGGGNEQFF.

The chain couples TRBV10-3 to TRBJ2-7; TRBD1 might be the D (5 bases). The CDR3 covers 13 residues. Germline CDR1 and CDR2: ENHRY and SYGVKD. The ends were cut back, 5 bases at V and 7 bases at J, with 15 bases in the middle. CDR3 nucleotides: TGTGCCATCAGTAGGCAGGACCAGGGAGAGCAGTACTTC. Translated: CAISRQDQGEQYF.

This chain connects TRBV29-1 to TRBJ1-1; 7 bases are shared with TRBD1. Looked up from germline, CDR1 is SQVTM and CDR2 is ANQGSEA. CDR3 length equals 15 residues. With 4 bases clipped from V and 4 bases from J, the junction kept 12 bases outside the gene matches. CDR3 residues: CSVAPFQAGGTEAFF. The CDR3 DNA sequence: TGCAGCGTTGCACCCTTTCAGGCAGGGGGCACTGAAGCTTTCTTT.

This clone was recorded once. The chain employs TRBV7-6 and TRBJ2-7; a possible D gene is TRBD2 (5 bases). V lost 1 base and J lost 6, with 16 bases in between. Germline V lookup: CDR1 SGHVS, CDR2 FNYEAQ. The CDR3 sequence is 15 residues long. CDR3 nucleotides: TGTGCCAGCAGCTTAGGTTCCGGGAACACCTTCGAGCAGTACTTC. Amino acid sequence: CASSLGSGNTFEQYF.

The chain carries TRBV18 and TRBJ1-5, with 12 bases matching TRBD1. Trimming cost V 6 bases and J 5 bases; bases outside gene matches: 2. CDR1 is KGHSH, CDR2 LQKENI, per germline. The CDR3 is made up of 14 amino acids. The CDR3 protein is CASSGTGGDQPQHF. CDR3 in DNA: TGTGCCAGCTCGGGGACAGGGGGCGATCAGCCCCAGCATTTT.

Notes on this clone: Other nucleotide sequences in the sample specify the same CDR3. DNA of the CDR3: TGTGCCAGCAGCTTAGACAGTAGCAATCAGCCCCAGCATTTT. Encoded protein: CASSLDSSNQPQHF. The rearrangement links TRBV7-9 to TRBJ1-5; D unclear. This CDR3 contains 14 residues. V was pared by 1 base and J by 0 bases, with 4 bases between. The germline CDR1 and CDR2 sequences are SEHNR and FQNEAQ (reference sequence).

This chain connects TRBV10-3 to TRBJ1-2; possibly TRBD1 for D (5 bases). Germline assignment: CDR1 ENHRY and CDR2 SYGVKD. Deletions cut 2 bases from V and 5 bases from J, with 9 bases between. This CDR3 is 13 amino acids long. The CDR3 region is CAISEAGRYGYTF. In nucleotides, the CDR3 is TGTGCCATCAGTGAGGCAGGGCGGTATGGCTACACCTTC.